Below, one T cell receptor beta chain is given with its context. In its sample, this clonotype was seen many times. Its specific antigen is unknown. One base away there is no much larger clone; base qualities are not given. Libraries of naive CD8 T cells were built from approximately 22,000 to 940,000 sorted cells, with 10%, 30% or 50% of the purified RNA used. Naive CD8 T cells, defined as CD8+CD4-CCR7+CD45RA+, were FACS-sorted into RLT Plus buffer on a BD FACSAria II. Around 10 TCR copies' worth of Jurkat RNA were spiked into roughly 17,000-1,100,000 naive CD8 T cell samples to test detection sensitivity. Enrichment of CD8 T cells was done with RosetteSep CD8+ T Cell Enrichment Cocktail plus Ficoll-Paque, and ACK red cell lysis came afterward. The library was obtained by PCR. These reads were obtained on an Illumina HiSeq 4000. Bulk TCR libraries were prepared as previously described, using TCR primers listed in Table S5. Total RNA was purified with the Qiagen AllPrep DNA/RNA kit. Before analysis, reads from multiple sequencing runs of the same library were pooled. The authors' pipeline ran thus. Reads were retained only if an exact TCR constant sequence was present, and the retained reads were trimmed to 150 nt and grouped according to their 12-nt molecular barcodes. Reads in each barcode group were sub-clustered using a 15% Levenshtein threshold, and a quality-weighted consensus sequence was built for each RNA molecule. Non-functional sequences were removed, as were lower-count sequences one edit away from another. Based on fitting two negative binomial distributions, any barcode sub-cluster with under 20% of the maximum read count was discarded. TCRdb itself trimmed the public reads at Q25 with fastp, ran MiXCR and retained productive beta chains. Rows with one shared CDR3 protein collapse into an entry with the most common genes and DNA. The V and J calls, along with clone size, are taken from TCRdb and not from the paper's own processing. A total of 100,000 or so distinct CDR3 sequences appear in this sample, 21% of them only once. More than 0.85% of the sample goes to the ten largest clones.

The data are from a study of molecular identifiers for immune sequencing clone quantification (dated by TCRdb to the late 2010s). General notes on the study: In a replicate experiment, RNA from roughly 20,000 or 100,000 naive CD8 T cells was split into five aliquots, four of which were sequenced. The study was a methods study using CD8 T cells to benchmark molecular-identifier clustering-based TCR repertoire sequencing (MIDCIRS) and TCR RNA copy counting. The full study reports these points: Modeling estimated around 3 recovered TCR RNA copies per cell, compared with 9.5 to 10 by digital PCR, which implies about 30% capture efficiency. Even against a background of around 950,000 naive CD8 T cells, spiked-in Jurkat TCR RNA amounting to a single cell's worth was reported to be detectable. The naive libraries included spiked-in Jurkat TCR RNA (more than nine copies' worth), and this Jurkat TCR RNA is not part of the donor repertoire. Clones above 20 RNA copies held over 99% of molecules in CMV-specific effector cells but under 1% in naive cells. Identical TCR molecules sharing a barcode could cause highly expanded clone sizes to be underestimated. When barcode sub-clustering was not used, chimeric consensus sequences inflated TCR diversity, with chimeras reaching as high as 47%.

Based on the germline V gene, the CDR1 and CDR2 sequences are MNHEY and SVGAGI. The V end loses 0 bases and the J end loses 7 bases, and a stretch of 7 bases separates them. Reading from cysteine to phenylalanine, the CDR3 counts 13 amino acids. Solely the CDR3 DNA is kept, with 39 bases framed from the first base. Here the chain combines TRBV6-5 and TRBJ2-1; the D gene is not confidently resolved. Sequencing was performed on naive CD8+ T cells from blood, with Jurkat cell RNA spiked in. The cell subset or site label here, explained by the study, means: FACS-sorted CD8+CD4-CCR7+CD45RA+ naive T cells. This receptor was taken from a human donor in good health. Some libraries in this study had Jurkat cell RNA spiked in. The DNA sequence follows: TGTGCCAGCAGTTACTCTACACGGAATGAGCAGTTCTTC. It encodes CASSYSTRNEQFF.